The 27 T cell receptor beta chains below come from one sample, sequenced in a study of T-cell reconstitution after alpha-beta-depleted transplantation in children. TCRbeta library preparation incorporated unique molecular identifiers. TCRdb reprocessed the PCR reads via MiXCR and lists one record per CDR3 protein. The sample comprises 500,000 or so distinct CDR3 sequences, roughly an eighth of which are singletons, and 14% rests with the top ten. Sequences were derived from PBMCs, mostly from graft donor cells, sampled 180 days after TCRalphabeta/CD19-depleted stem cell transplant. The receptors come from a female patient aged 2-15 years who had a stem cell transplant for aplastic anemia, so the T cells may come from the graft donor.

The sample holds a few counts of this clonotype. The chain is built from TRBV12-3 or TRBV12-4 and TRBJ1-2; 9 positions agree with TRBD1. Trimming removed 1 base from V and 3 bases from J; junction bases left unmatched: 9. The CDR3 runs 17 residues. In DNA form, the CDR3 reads TGTGCCAGCAGTTTAGAACAGGGGGCTCTCGTTTACTATGGCTACACCTTC. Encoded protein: CASSLEQGALVYYGYTF.

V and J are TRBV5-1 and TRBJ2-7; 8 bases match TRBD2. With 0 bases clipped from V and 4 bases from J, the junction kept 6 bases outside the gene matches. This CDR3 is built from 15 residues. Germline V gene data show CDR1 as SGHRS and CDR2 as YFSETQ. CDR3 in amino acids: CASSLGTGGIYEQYV. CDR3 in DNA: TGCGCCAGCAGCTTGGGGACGGGAGGGATTTACGAGCAGTACGTC.

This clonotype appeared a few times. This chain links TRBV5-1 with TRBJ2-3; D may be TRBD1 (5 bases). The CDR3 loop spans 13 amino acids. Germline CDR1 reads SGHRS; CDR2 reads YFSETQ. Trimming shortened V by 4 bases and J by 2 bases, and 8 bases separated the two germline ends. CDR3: CASSKGITDTQYF. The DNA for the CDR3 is TGCGCCAGCAGCAAGGGGATCACAGATACGCAGTATTTT.

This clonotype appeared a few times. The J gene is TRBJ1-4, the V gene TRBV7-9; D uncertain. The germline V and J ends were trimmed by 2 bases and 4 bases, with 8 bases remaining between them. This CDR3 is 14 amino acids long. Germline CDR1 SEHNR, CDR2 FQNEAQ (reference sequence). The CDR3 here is CASSLSQNNEKLFF. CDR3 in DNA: TGTGCCAGCAGCTTATCACAGAATAATGAAAAACTGTTTTTT.

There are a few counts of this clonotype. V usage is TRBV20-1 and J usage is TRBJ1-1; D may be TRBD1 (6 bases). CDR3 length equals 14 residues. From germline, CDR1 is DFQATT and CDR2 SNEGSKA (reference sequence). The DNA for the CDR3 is TGCAGGGGGATATCAGGGGCAGAGAACACTGAAGCTTTCTTT. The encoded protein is CRGISGAENTEAFF.

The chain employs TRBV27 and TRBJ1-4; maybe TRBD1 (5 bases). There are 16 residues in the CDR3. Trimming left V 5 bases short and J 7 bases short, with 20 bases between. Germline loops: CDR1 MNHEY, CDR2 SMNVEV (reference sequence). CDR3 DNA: TGTGCCAGCAGTCCTCGGCCAGGGCCTTTTCTTGAAAAACTGTTTTTT. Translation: CASSPRPGPFLEKLFF.

CDR3 nucleotides: TGTGCCAGCAGTTACTCGGCCGGATCTCCCTACGAGCAGTACTTC. Its translation: CASSYSAGSPYEQYF. The genes are TRBV6-2 or TRBV6-3 and TRBJ2-7; D gene unclear. Germline loops: CDR1 MNHEY, CDR2 SVGEGT. This CDR3 comprises 15 residues. V lost 0 bases and J lost 2, with 11 bases in between.

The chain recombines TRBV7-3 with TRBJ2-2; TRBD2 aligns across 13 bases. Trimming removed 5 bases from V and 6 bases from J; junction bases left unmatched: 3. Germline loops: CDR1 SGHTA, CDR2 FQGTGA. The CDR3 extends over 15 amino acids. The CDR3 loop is CASSMTSGGPGELFF. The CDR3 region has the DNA TGTGCCAGCAGCATGACTAGCGGGGGGCCCGGGGAGCTGTTTTTT. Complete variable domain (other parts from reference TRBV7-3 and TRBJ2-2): GAGVSQTPSNKVTEKGKYVELRCDPISGHTALYWYRQSLGQGPEFLIYFQGTGAADDSGLPNDRFFAVRPEGSVSTLKIQRTERGDSAVYLCASSMTSGGPGELFFGEGSRLTVL.

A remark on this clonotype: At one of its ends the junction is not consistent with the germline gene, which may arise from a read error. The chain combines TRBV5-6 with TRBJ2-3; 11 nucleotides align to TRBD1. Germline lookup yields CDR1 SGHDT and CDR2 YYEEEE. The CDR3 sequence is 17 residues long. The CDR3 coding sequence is TGTGCCATCAGCCCGGAACCCGGGACAGGGGGGACAGATACGCAGTATTTT. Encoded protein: CAISPEPGTGGTDTQYF.

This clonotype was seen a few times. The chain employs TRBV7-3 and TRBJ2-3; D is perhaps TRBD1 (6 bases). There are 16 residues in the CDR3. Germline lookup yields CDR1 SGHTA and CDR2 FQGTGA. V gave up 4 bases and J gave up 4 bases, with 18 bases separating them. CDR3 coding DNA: TGTGCCAGCAGCTCGAGGGGGAGCGGATCCGCAGATACGCAGTATTTT. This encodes CASSSRGSGSADTQYF.

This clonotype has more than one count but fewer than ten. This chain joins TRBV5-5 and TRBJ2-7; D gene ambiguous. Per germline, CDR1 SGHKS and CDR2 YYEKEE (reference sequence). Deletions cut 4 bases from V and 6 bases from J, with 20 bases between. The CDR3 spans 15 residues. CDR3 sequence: CASSLRLVDMGEQYV. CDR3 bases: TGTGCCAGCAGCCTCCGACTGGTGGATATGGGCGAGCAGTACGTC.

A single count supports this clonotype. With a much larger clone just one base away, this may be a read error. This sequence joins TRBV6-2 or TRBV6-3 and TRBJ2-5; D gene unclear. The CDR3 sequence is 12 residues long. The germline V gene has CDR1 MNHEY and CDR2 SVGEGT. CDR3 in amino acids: CDSSEFGETQYF. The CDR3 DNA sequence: TGTGACAGCAGTGAGTTTGGGGAGACCCAGTACTTC.

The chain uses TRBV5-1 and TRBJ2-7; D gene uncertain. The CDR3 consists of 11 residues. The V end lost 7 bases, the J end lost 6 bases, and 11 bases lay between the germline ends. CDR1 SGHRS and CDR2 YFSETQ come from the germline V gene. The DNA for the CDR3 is TGCGCCAGCGAATTCTCGGGCGAGCAGTACTTC. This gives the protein CASEFSGEQYF.

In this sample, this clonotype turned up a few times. CDR3 region: CSARNTEAFF. CDR3 DNA sequence: TGCAGCGCTCGAAACACTGAAGCTTTCTTT. The rearrangement links TRBV29-1 to TRBJ1-1; D unresolved. V was cut by 7 bases and J by 2 bases, with 5 bases left in between. This CDR3 is built from 10 residues. The germline V gene encodes CDR1 SQVTM and CDR2 ANQGSEA.

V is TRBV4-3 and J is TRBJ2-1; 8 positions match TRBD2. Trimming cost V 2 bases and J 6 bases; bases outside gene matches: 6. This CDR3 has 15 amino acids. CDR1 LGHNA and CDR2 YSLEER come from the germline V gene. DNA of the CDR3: TGCGCCAGCAGCCAATTCGCGGGAGGTGGCAATGAGCAGTTCTTC. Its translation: CASSQFAGGGNEQFF.

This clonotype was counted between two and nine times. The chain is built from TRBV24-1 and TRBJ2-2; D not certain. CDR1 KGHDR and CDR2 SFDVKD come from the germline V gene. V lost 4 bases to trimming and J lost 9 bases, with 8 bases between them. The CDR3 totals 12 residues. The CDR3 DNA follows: TGTGCCACCAGTGACCCCTCCCGGGAGCTGTTTTTT. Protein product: CATSDPSRELFF.

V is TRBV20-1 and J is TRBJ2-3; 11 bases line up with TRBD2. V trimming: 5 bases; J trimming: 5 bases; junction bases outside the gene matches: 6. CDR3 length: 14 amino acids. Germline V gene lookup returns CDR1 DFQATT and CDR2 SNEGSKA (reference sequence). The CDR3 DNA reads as TGCAGTGCTCGACTAGCGGGAATTGAAGATACGCAGTATTTT. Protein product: CSARLAGIEDTQYF.

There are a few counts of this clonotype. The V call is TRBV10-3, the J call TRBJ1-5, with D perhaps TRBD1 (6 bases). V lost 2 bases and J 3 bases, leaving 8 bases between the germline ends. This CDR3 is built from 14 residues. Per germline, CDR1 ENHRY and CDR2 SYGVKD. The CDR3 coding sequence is TGTGCCATCAGTGAGACAGGGCCCAATCAGCCCCAGCATTTT. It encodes CAISETGPNQPQHF.

The CDR3 bases are TGTGCCAGCAGCTTTTCAGGGGGGCGGCCCCATGGCTACACCTTC. Translated: CASSFSGGRPHGYTF. The rearrangement links TRBV7-2 to TRBJ1-2; 7 bases fit TRBD1. CDR3 length: 15 amino acids. From germline, CDR1 is SGHTA and CDR2 FQGNSA. The V segment lost 3 bases and the J segment 6 bases; nucleotides outside the gene matches: 10.

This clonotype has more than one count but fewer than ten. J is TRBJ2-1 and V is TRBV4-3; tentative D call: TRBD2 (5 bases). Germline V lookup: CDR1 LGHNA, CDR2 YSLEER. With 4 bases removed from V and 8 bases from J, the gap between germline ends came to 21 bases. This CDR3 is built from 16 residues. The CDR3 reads CASSPRYKARRDEQFF. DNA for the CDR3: TGCGCCAGCAGCCCGAGGTACAAGGCCCGGCGGGATGAGCAGTTCTTC.

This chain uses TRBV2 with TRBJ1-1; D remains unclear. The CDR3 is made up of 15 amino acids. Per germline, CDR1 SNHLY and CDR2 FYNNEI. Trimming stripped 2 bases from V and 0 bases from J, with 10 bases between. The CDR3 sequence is CASSENLVLNTEAFF. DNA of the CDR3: TGTGCCAGCAGTGAAAATCTTGTCCTGAACACTGAAGCTTTCTTT.

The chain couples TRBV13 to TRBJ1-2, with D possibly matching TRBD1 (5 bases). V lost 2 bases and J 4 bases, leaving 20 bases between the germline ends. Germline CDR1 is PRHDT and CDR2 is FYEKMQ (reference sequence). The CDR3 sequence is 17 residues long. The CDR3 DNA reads TGTGCCAGCAGCTTAACTAGTTCGGGACTTAAATCCTATGGCTACACCTTC. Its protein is CASSLTSSGLKSYGYTF.

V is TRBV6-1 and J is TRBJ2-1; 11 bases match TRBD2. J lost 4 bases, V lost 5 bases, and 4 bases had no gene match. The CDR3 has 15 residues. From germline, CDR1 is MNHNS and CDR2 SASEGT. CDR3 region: CASSTIAGGYNEQFF. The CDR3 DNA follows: TGTGCCAGCAGTACCATAGCGGGAGGGTACAATGAGCAGTTCTTC.

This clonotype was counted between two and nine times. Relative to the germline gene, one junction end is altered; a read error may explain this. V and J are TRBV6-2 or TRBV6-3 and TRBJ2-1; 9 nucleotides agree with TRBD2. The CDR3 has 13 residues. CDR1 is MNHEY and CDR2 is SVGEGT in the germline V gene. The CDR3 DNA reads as TGTGCCAGCAGTAAAACGGGACTAGCTACCGGCTCCTTC. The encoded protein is CASSKTGLATGSF.

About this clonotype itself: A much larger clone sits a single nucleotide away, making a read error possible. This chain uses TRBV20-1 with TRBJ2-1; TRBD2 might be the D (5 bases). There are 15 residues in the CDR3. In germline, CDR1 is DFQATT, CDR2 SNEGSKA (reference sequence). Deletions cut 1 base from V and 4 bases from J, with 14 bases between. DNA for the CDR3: TGCAGTGCTAGAGCACTAGTACCGACTTACAATGAGCAGTTCTTC. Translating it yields CSARALVPTYNEQFF.

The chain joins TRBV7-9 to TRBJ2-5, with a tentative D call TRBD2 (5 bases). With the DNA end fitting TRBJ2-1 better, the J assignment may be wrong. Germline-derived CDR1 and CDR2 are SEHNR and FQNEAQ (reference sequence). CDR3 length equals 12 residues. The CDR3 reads CASSDIGETQFF. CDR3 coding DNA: TGTGCCAGCAGCGACATTGGGGAGACCCAGTTCTTC.

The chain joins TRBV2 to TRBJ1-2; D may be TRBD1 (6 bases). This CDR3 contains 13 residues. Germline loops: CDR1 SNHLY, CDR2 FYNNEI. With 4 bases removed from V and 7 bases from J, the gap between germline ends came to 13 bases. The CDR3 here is CASSGTVNLGYTF. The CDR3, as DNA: TGTGCCAGCAGTGGGACAGTAAACCTTGGCTACACCTTC.